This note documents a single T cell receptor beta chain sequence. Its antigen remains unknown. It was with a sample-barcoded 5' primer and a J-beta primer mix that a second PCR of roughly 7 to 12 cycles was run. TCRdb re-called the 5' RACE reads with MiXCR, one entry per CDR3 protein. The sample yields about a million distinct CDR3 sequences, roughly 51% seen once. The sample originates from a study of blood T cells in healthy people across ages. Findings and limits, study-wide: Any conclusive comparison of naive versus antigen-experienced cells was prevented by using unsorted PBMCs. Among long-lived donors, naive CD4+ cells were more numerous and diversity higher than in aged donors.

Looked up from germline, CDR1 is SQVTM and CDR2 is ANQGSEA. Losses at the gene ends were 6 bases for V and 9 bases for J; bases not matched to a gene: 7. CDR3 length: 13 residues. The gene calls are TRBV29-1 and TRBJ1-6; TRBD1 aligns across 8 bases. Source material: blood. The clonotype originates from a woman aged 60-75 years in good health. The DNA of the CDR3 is TGCAGCGTAGCTGACAGGGGAGGTTCACCCCTCCACTTT. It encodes CSVADRGGSPLHF.